This record covers a single T cell receptor beta chain. These data are taken from a study of blood T cell repertoires in COVID-19. Study-wide context: Sites in the United States, Italy and Spain provided acute and convalescent COVID-19 samples. Sources were T cells, B-cell-depleted T cells, or PBMCs; the material itself was cDNA or gDNA.

In the authors' workflow: Amplified reference gene primers provided the basis for estimating nucleated cell counts. Method: immunoSEQ multiplex PCR; TCRdb's copy keeps in-frame clones and lacks some. V, J and clone size are taken as reported in that table, and D and trimming were inferred from the DNA itself. This sample carries more than 85,000 clones, roughly nine tenths of them seen once, and the ten largest clones take roughly 1.7%. This CDR3 is 15 amino acids long. Germline assignment: CDR1 SGHNT and CDR2 YYREEE (reference sequence). V shed 4 bases and J 7 bases; nucleotides not matched to a gene: 10.

The sample taken for sequencing was peripheral blood. This rearrangement joins TRBV5-4 to TRBJ1-4, with 7 bases fitting TRBD1. The sequence was collected from a man between 60 and 70 years old with acute or convalescent COVID-19. The CDR3 protein is CASSEGAGSGEKLFF. The DNA for the CDR3 is TGTGCCAGCAGCGAGGGGGCGGGGTCGGGTGAAAAACTGTTTTTT.